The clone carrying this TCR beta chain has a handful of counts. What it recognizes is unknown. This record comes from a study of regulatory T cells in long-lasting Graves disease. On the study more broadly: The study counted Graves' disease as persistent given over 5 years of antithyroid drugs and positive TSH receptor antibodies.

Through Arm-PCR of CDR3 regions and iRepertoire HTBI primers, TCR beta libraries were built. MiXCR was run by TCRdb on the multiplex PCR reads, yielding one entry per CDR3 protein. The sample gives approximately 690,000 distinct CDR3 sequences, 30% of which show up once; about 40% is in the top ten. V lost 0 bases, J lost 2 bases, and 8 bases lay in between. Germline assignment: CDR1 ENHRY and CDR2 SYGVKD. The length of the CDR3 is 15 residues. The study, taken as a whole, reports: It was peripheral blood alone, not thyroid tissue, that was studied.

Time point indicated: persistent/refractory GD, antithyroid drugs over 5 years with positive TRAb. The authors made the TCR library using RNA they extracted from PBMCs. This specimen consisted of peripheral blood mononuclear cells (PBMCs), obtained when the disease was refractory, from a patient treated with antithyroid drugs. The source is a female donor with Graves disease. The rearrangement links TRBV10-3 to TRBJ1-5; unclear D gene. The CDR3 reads CAISESTVGNQPQHF. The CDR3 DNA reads TGTGCCATCAGTGAGTCGACGGTCGGCAATCAGCCCCAGCATTTT.